This passage covers 8 T cell receptor beta chains from one sample sequenced in a study of blood T cells in healthy people across ages. The second PCR ran roughly 6 to 12 cycles with a sample-barcoded 5' primer and J-beta primers. TCRdb called the 5' RACE reads again in MiXCR, with one record for every CDR3 protein. The sample includes over 1.5 million distinct CDR3 sequences, roughly 50% of them seen just once. The sample comprised blood. The receptors here all came from a woman in her thirties or forties in good health.

This clonotype was counted between two and nine times. In nucleotides, the CDR3 is TGTGCCAGCAGTCTCCATTCTAGCGGGGGGATGGAGACCCAGTACTTC. It translates to CASSLHSSGGMETQYF. V and J are TRBV12-3 or TRBV12-4 and TRBJ2-5; 11 bases match TRBD2. The CDR3 contains 16 residues. V trimming: 5 bases; J trimming: 5 bases; junction bases outside the gene matches: 10.

This clonotype has only a few counts. The chain recombines TRBV7-3 with TRBJ1-2, with 7 bases lining up with TRBD1. J was trimmed by 4 bases and V by 5 bases; bases with no gene match: 7. The germline V gene has CDR1 SGHTA and CDR2 FQGTGA. CDR3 length equals 14 residues. The CDR3 bases are TGTGCCAGCAGCCCAGGACAGGATTTCTATGGCTACACCTTC. Protein product: CASSPGQDFYGYTF.

The chain links TRBV6-2 or TRBV6-3 to TRBJ2-1, with TRBD1 matching 9 bases. V trimming: 6 bases; J trimming: 10 bases; junction bases outside the gene matches: 13. The CDR3 runs to 15 residues. Germline V CDR1 and CDR2: MNHEY, SVGEGT. The CDR3 bases are TGTGCCAGCAGCCTGGCGCCGTACAGGGGGCAAGAGCAGTTCTTC. This translates into CASSLAPYRGQEQFF.

The chain uses TRBV5-1 and TRBJ1-2, with a possible D match to TRBD1 (5 bases). CDR3 length: 14 amino acids. CDR1 is SGHRS and CDR2 is YFSETQ in the germline V gene. V was clipped by 3 bases and J by 1 base, with 10 bases between them. CDR3 coding DNA: TGCGCCAGCAGCTGGATGGACATTAACTATGGCTACACCTTC. The encoded protein is CASSWMDINYGYTF.

The chain combines TRBV12-3 or TRBV12-4 with TRBJ1-4; 7 bases map to TRBD1. The CDR3 length is 14 residues. The ends lost 3 bases at V and 6 bases at J; junction bases unmatched: 4. The CDR3 coding sequence is TGTGCCAGCAGTTTTTGGGACAGAGATGAAAAACTGTTTTTT. This gives the protein CASSFWDRDEKLFF.

This chain uses TRBV6-6 with TRBJ1-1; 7 bases match TRBD1. Per the germline V gene, CDR1 is MNHNY and CDR2 is SVGAGI (reference sequence). CDR3 length equals 15 residues. Trimming at V came to 6 bases and at J to 0 bases, leaving 7 bases not matched to a gene. The CDR3 DNA sequence: TGTGCCAGCAGCCAACAGGGGCAGATGAACACTGAAGCTTTCTTT. Encoded protein: CASSQQGQMNTEAFF.

This clonotype was seen only a few times. V usage is TRBV7-9 and J usage is TRBJ2-1, with 10 positions matching TRBD1. V shed 10 bases, J shed 4 bases, and the junction held 4 bases outside the gene matches. The V gene's germline CDR1 is SEHNR and CDR2 FQNEAQ (reference sequence). The CDR3 covers 13 residues. CDR3 nucleotides: TGTGCCACCACGGGACAGGGGTACAATGAGCAGTTCTTC. It translates to CATTGQGYNEQFF.

The rearrangement uses TRBV7-9 and TRBJ1-2; 7 nucleotides agree with TRBD1. CDR1 and CDR2 from the germline V gene are SEHNR and FQNEAQ (reference sequence). The CDR3 length is 15 residues. V shed 9 bases, J shed 7 bases, and the junction held 17 bases outside the gene matches. CDR3 residues: CASKVGPGGYSGYTF. CDR3 nucleotide sequence: TGTGCCAGTAAAGTAGGACCAGGGGGTTATAGTGGCTACACCTTC.